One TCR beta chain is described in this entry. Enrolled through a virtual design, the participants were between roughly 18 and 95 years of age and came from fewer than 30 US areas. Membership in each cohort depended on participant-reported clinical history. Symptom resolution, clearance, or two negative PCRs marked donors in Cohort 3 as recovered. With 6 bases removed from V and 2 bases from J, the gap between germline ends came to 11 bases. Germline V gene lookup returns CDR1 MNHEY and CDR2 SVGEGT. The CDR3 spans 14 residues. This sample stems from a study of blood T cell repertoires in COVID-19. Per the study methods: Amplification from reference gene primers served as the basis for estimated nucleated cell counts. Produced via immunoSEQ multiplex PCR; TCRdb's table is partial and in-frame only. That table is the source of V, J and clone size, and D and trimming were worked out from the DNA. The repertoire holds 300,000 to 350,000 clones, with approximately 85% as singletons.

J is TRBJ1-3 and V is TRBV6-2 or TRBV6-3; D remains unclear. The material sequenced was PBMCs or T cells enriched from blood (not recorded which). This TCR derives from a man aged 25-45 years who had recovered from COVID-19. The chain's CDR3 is CASSSPGTGNTIYF. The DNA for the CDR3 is TGTGCCAGCAGCTCGCCGGGTACTGGAAACACCATATATTTT.